The present T cell receptor beta chain was sequenced within a study of cytomegalovirus exposure and HLA in healthy donors. Study-wide results and limits: Using a false discovery rate of 0.05, a later analysis showed that 16,951 TCR beta sequences were associated with HLA alleles. According to an earlier analysis, most TCR beta V segments yielded productive rearrangements about 87% or about 30% of the time. The authors excluded some V segments, including TRBV6-2 and TRBV6-3, as indistinguishable. The study recorded about 150 TCR beta chains that were cytomegalovirus-associated.

About this clone: The target antigen is unknown.

The CDR3 covers 13 residues. CDR1 is LNHDA, CDR2 SQIVND, per germline (reference sequence). The J segment lost 5 bases and the V segment lost 5 bases, leaving 4 bases of the junction unmatched. PCR amplification relied on 60 Vbeta primers (plus 13 Jbeta primers). Assay used: immunoSEQ multiplex PCR; TCRdb lists only in-frame clones, some missing. The repertoire table contains fewer than 85,000 clones. The source material was PBMCs. The V and J genes are TRBV19 and TRBJ2-5; 8 nucleotides line up with TRBD2. The clonotype comes from a woman aged 35 to 49 in good health and CMV-seropositive. Here the CDR3 DNA reads TGTGCCAGTAGTCGCGGGGGGAGTGAGACCCAGTACTTC. Residues: CASSRGGSETQYF.